These 27 T cell receptor beta chains originate from one sample sequenced in a study of T cells in Graves' hyperthyroidism and ophthalmopathy. From RNA transcripts, TCR beta CDR3 regions were amplified. A first-round RT-PCR of the TCR CDR3 used the HTBI primer set. TCRdb reanalysed the multiplex PCR reads using MiXCR and keeps one entry per CDR3 protein. The sample has 40,000 to 65,000 distinct CDR3 sequences, less than 60% seen once. The sequenced material came from blood. These receptor sequences come from a woman aged 45-59 years with Graves' ophthalmopathy.

This clonotype appeared many times. This chain connects TRBV9 to TRBJ2-3; unclear D gene. Germline V gives CDR1 SGDLS, CDR2 YYNGEE. This CDR3 contains 14 residues. V lost 1 base to trimming and J lost 1 base, with 7 bases between them. The DNA for the CDR3 is TGTGCCAGCAGCGTAAATGTTGGCACAGATACGCAGTATTTT. Translation: CASSVNVGTDTQYF.

Notes on this clonotype: Here the CDR3 omits its conserved ending phenylalanine or tryptophan, so a read error is the likely source. The CDR3 coding sequence is TGCGCCAGCAGCCAAGACGCCCGGACGGAGGGGAACACTGAAGCTTTCTTG. Protein sequence: CASSQDARTEGNTEAFL. The chain has TRBV4-1 and TRBJ1-1; D remains unclear. The CDR3 sequence is 17 residues long. V dropped 0 bases and J dropped 1 base, with 15 bases sitting between them. CDR1 MGHRA and CDR2 YSYEKL come from the germline V gene.

The CDR3 DNA sequence: TGTGCCAGCAGCACCGGGACTAGTAGTAGTGCTGAGCAGTTCTTC. Its translation: CASSTGTSSSAEQFF. V gene TRBV7-6 combines with J gene TRBJ2-1, with 8 bases fitting TRBD2. Germline V gives CDR1 SGHVS, CDR2 FNYEAQ. CDR3 length: 15 residues. Trimming took 5 bases from V and 9 from J; bases not matched to a gene: 12.

In the case of this clonotype: A much bigger clone sits one base away, suggesting this may be a read error. V usage is TRBV2 and J usage is TRBJ1-2; D uncertain. The germline CDR1 and CDR2 sequences are SNHLY and FYNNEI. V was pared by 5 bases and J by 4 bases, with 11 bases between. This CDR3 has 13 residues. CDR3 DNA sequence: TGTGCCAGCAGTTTTGACGGATCCTATGGCTACACCTTC. The encoded protein is CASSFDGSYGYTF.

About this clonotype: Being one base from a much bigger clone, this may be a read error. Likely a read error: the CDR3 ends without its conserved phenylalanine or tryptophan. The chain couples TRBV28 to TRBJ1-1; no clear D. Per the germline V gene, CDR1 is MDHEN and CDR2 is SYDVKM. The CDR3 runs to 14 residues. For the CDR3, the DNA is TGTGCCAGCAGCTCGCCAGTCCCGAACGCTGAAGCTTTCTGT. Its translation is CASSSPVPNAEAFC.

Ten or more counts support this clonotype. The J gene is TRBJ1-2, the V gene TRBV20-1; possibly TRBD1 for D (5 bases). CDR3 length: 14 residues. Germline-derived CDR1 and CDR2 are DFQATT and SNEGSKA (reference sequence). This chain's CDR3 is CSPGVGRASYGYTF. DNA of the CDR3: TGCAGCCCCGGGGTGGGCAGGGCAAGCTATGGCTACACCTTC.

By its share, this clonotype is medium-sized. The V gene is TRBV20-1, the J gene TRBJ1-1; 8 bases are shared with TRBD1. The CDR3 has 13 amino acids. The germline CDR1 and CDR2 sequences are DFQATT and SNEGSKA (reference sequence). The junction had 3 bases not matched to a gene; V was cut back by 3 bases and J by 3 bases. CDR3 amino acids: CSASGQGHTEAFF. CDR3 coding DNA: TGCAGTGCTAGCGGACAGGGTCACACTGAAGCTTTCTTT.

This clonotype was recorded at least ten times. This chain links TRBV4-1 with TRBJ2-4; no firm D call. There are 13 residues in the CDR3. Germline lookup yields CDR1 MGHRA and CDR2 YSYEKL. The V end lost 0 bases, the J end lost 7 bases, and 7 bases lay between the germline ends. The CDR3 nucleotides read TGCGCCAGCAGCCAAGATAGGGTGAACATTCAGTACTTC. Protein: CASSQDRVNIQYF.

The chain employs TRBV24-1 and TRBJ1-5; TRBD1 aligns across 11 bases. Trimming at V came to 4 bases and at J to 11 bases, leaving 9 bases not matched to a gene. This CDR3 is 15 amino acids long. The germline gives CDR1 KGHDR, CDR2 SFDVKD. The CDR3 reads CATSDPGTGGETQHF. As DNA, the CDR3 is TGTGCCACCAGTGACCCCGGGACAGGGGGAGAGACCCAGCATTTT.

The sample holds many counts of this clonotype. The genes are TRBV6-4 and TRBJ2-7; 8 bases map to TRBD2. With V trimmed by 3 bases and J by 1 base, 5 bases remained unmatched. Germline assignment: CDR1 MRHNA and CDR2 SNTAGT. CDR3 length equals 15 residues. The chain's CDR3 is CASSEGTSPSYEQYF. The CDR3 DNA sequence: TGTGCCAGCAGTGAAGGGACTAGTCCATCCTACGAGCAGTACTTC.

The chain combines TRBV15 with TRBJ2-1; TRBD2 agrees at 12 bases. This CDR3 has 17 amino acids. Germline V gene sequence: CDR1 LNHNV, CDR2 YYDKDF (reference sequence). V trimming: 3 bases; J trimming: 8 bases; junction bases outside the gene matches: 11. As DNA, the CDR3 is TGTGCCACCAGCAGTGAGGCCGCTAGCGGGGGGGCCGATGAGCAGTTCTTC. Its protein product is CATSSEAASGGADEQFF. The variable domain in full, completed from reference TRBV15 and TRBJ2-1, reads DAMVIQNPRYQVTQFGKPVTLSCSQTLNHNVMYWYQQKSSQAPKLLFHYYDKDFNNEADTPDNFQSRRPNTSFCFLDIRSPGLGDTAMYLCATSSEAASGGADEQFFGPGTRLTVL.

Worth noting for this clonotype: The junction does not match germline at one end; this may be a read error. This chain uses TRBV19 with TRBJ2-3; D is possibly TRBD2 (6 bases). CDR1 is LNHDA and CDR2 is SQIVND in the germline V gene (reference sequence). The CDR3 contains 18 residues. The CDR3 bases are TGTGCCAGTAGTGTCGCCGGAAGGGCGGGACGGTCCTACAATGAGCAGGATTTT. Amino acid sequence: CASSVAGRAGRSYNEQDF.

The V call is TRBV12-3 or TRBV12-4, the J call TRBJ1-1, with no clear D. The CDR3 extends over 14 amino acids. V was clipped by 1 base and J by 5 bases, with 11 bases between them. This chain's CDR3 is CASSLGPGRTEAFF. CDR3 DNA sequence: TGTGCCAGCAGTTTAGGGCCCGGTAGGACTGAAGCTTTCTTT.

This clonotype was detected many times. This chain joins TRBV6-6 and TRBJ2-5; TRBD1 matches 7 bases. From germline, CDR1 is MNHNY and CDR2 SVGAGI (reference sequence). J was trimmed by 5 bases and V by 0 bases; bases with no gene match: 3. There are 14 residues in the CDR3. CDR3 protein: CASSYSGGRETQYF. For the CDR3, the DNA is TGTGCCAGCAGTTACTCAGGGGGCAGGGAGACCCAGTACTTC.

On this clonotype: A read error may explain this, as a much larger clone is one base away. The chain carries TRBV12-3 or TRBV12-4 and TRBJ2-7; TRBD1 is a possible D gene (6 bases). The CDR3 is made up of 15 amino acids. CDR3 bases: TGTGCCCGCAGTTATACCGGGACATCCTCCTACGAGCAGTACTTC. Encoded protein: CARSYTGTSSYEQYF.

This clonotype was counted ten times or more. The V and J genes are TRBV20-1 and TRBJ1-5; TRBD1 matches at 12 bases. The CDR3 consists of 15 residues. Germline-derived CDR1 and CDR2 are DFQATT and SNEGSKA (reference sequence). V gave up 3 bases and J gave up 6 bases; unmatched junction bases: 6. CDR3 loop: CSARAGTGGAQPQHF. The CDR3 DNA sequence: TGCAGTGCTAGGGCGGGGACAGGGGGCGCTCAGCCCCAGCATTTT.

The table lists this clonotype with many counts. V usage is TRBV4-1 and J usage is TRBJ2-3, with 9 bases identical to TRBD2. There are 17 residues in the CDR3. V was clipped by 3 bases and J by 6 bases; unmatched bases: 13. Germline CDR1 MGHRA, CDR2 YSYEKL. In nucleotides, the CDR3 is TGCGCCAGCAGCCATCCCGGGGTAGCGGGGGTCCGGGATACGCAGTATTTT. Protein sequence: CASSHPGVAGVRDTQYF.

This clonotype occurred many times. The chain employs TRBV20-1 and TRBJ2-1, with D unclear. The V gene lost 0 bases and the J gene lost 0 bases, with 12 bases spanning the gap. The CDR3 consists of 16 residues. The V gene's germline CDR1 is DFQATT and CDR2 SNEGSKA (reference sequence). For the CDR3, the DNA is TGCAGTGCTAGAGATCTGGCGGCAAGCTCCTACAATGAGCAGTTCTTC. Protein sequence: CSARDLAASSYNEQFF.

In its sample, this clonotype was seen many times. The J gene is TRBJ1-5, the V gene TRBV12-5, with D uncertain. The V and J ends lost 7 bases and 3 bases respectively, with 7 bases between them. The CDR3 length is 12 residues. Germline-derived CDR1 and CDR2 are LGHNT and FRNRAP. CDR3 bases: TGTGCTAGTGTCGGAGACAATCAGCCCCAGCATTTT. Protein product: CASVGDNQPQHF.

The rearrangement links TRBV2 to TRBJ2-7; 10 bases map to TRBD1. The ends lost 7 bases at V and 5 bases at J; junction bases unmatched: 8. The CDR3 sequence is 14 residues long. Germline values: CDR1 SNHLY, CDR2 FYNNEI. Here the CDR3 DNA reads TGTGCCAGCAACGGGACAGGGGAAATGAACGAGCAGTACTTC. It translates to CASNGTGEMNEQYF. The whole variable domain, filled in from reference TRBV2 and TRBJ2-7, reads EPEVTQTPSHQVTQMGQEVILRCVPISNHLYFYWYRQILGQKVEFLVSFYNNEISEKSEIFDDQFSVERPDGSNFTLKIRSTKLEDSAMYFCASNGTGEMNEQYFGPGTRLTVT.

This clonotype occurred many times. The chain combines TRBV29-1 with TRBJ1-4; the D gene is possibly TRBD1 (6 bases). Trimming left V 1 base short and J 7 bases short, with 16 bases between. CDR1 and CDR2 (germline): SQVTM, ANQGSEA. The CDR3 contains 15 residues. CDR3 region: CSVEGWQGSSEKLFF. The CDR3 DNA reads as TGCAGCGTTGAAGGTTGGCAGGGGTCAAGTGAAAAACTGTTTTTT.

The CDR3 bases are TGTGCCAGCTCGGAGAGGGCCCACACAGATACGCAGTATTTT. Translating gives CASSERAHTDTQYF. The genes are TRBV5-6 and TRBJ2-3, with a weak D call TRBD2 (5 bases). CDR3 length: 14 residues. Trimming pared 7 bases from V and 2 bases from J, leaving 14 bases between. CDR1 and CDR2 from the germline V gene are SGHDT and YYEEEE.

There are many counts of this clonotype. The chain recombines TRBV12-3 or TRBV12-4 with TRBJ1-6; D remains unclear. CDR3 length equals 13 residues. Trimming removed 10 bases at V and 0 bases at J, with 7 bases between. CDR3 loop: CATGSSYNSPLHF. As DNA, the CDR3 is TGTGCCACAGGTAGCTCCTATAATTCACCCCTCCACTTT.

In this sample, this clonotype turned up many times. This chain links TRBV19 with TRBJ1-1; D call uncertain. This CDR3 has 13 residues. In germline, CDR1 is LNHDA, CDR2 SQIVND (reference sequence). Trimming took 5 bases from V and 3 from J, leaving 10 bases between them. CDR3 sequence (DNA): TGTGCCAGTAGTTTAATCGGGGACACTGAAGCTTTCTTT. Its protein is CASSLIGDTEAFF.

V usage is TRBV7-2 and J usage is TRBJ2-2; D is uncertain. In germline, CDR1 is SGHTA, CDR2 FQGNSA. The CDR3 is 16 residues long. Between the trimmed V and J ends, which lost 3 bases and 1 base, there was a span of 12 bases. The CDR3 loop reads CTSSFGFLGNTGELFF. The CDR3 nucleotides are TGTACCAGCAGCTTTGGCTTCCTAGGGAACACCGGGGAGCTGTTTTTT.

This clonotype was counted ten times or more. The chain recombines TRBV5-6 with TRBJ1-2; D is unclear. CDR1 is SGHDT, CDR2 YYEEEE, per germline. The CDR3 loop spans 14 amino acids. The ends were cut back, 8 bases at V and 4 bases at J, with 18 bases in the middle. The CDR3 loop is CASKSGSAVYGYTF. CDR3 nucleotide sequence: TGTGCCAGTAAGTCCGGGTCCGCCGTCTATGGCTACACCTTC. The whole variable domain, remainder taken from reference TRBV5-6 and TRBJ1-2, is DAGVTQSPTHLIKTRGQQVTLRCSPKSGHDTVSWYQQALGQGPQFIFQYYEEEERQRGNFPDRFSGHQFPNYSSELNVNALLLGDSALYLCASKSGSAVYGYTFGSGTRLTVV.

This clonotype appeared many times. CDR3 sequence (DNA): TGTGCCAGCAGCTTGTGGGATACGCAGTATTTT. Translation: CASSLWDTQYF. The chain links TRBV5-6 to TRBJ2-3; D gene ambiguous. The germline gives CDR1 SGHDT, CDR2 YYEEEE. V lost 1 base, J lost 6 bases, and 3 bases lay in between. The CDR3 has 11 residues.